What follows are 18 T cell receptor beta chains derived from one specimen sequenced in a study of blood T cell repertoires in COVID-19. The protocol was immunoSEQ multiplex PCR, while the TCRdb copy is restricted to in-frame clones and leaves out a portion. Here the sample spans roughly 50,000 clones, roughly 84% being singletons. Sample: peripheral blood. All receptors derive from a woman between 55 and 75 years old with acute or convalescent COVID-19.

The CDR3 sequence is CASRLQAGGNQPQHF. CDR3 nucleotide sequence: TGTGCCAGCAGACTACAGGCGGGGGGCAATCAGCCCCAGCATTTT. V is TRBV6-5 and J is TRBJ1-5; weak D call: TRBD1 (5 bases). The CDR3 has 15 residues. Germline CDR1 and CDR2: MNHEY and SVGAGI. The germline V and J ends were trimmed by 6 bases and 2 bases, with 14 bases remaining between them.

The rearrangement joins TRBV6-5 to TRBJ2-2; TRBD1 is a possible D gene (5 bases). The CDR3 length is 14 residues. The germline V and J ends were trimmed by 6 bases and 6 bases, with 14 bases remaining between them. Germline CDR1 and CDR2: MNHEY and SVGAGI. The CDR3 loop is CASRPGRGAGELFF. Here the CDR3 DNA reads TGTGCCAGCAGACCAGGGCGTGGGGCCGGGGAGCTGTTTTTT.

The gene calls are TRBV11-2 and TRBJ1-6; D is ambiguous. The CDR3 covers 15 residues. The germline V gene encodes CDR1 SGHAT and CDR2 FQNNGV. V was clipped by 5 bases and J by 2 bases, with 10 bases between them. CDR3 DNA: TGTGCCAGCAGCCTTGGAGGCGCCTATAATTCACCCCTCCACTTT. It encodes CASSLGGAYNSPLHF.

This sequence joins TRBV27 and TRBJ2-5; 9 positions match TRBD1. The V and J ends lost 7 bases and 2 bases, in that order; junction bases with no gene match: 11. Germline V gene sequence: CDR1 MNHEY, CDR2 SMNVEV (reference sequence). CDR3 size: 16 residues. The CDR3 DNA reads TGTGCCAGCACCCCGGGACAGGGAAGTGAGCAAGAGACCCAGTACTTC. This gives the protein CASTPGQGSEQETQYF.

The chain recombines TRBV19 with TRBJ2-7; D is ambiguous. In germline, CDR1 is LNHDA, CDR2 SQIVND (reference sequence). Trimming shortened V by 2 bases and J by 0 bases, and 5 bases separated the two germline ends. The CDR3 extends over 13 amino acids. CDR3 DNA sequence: TGTGCCAGTAGTATACAGTCCTCCTACGAGCAGTACTTC. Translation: CASSIQSSYEQYF.

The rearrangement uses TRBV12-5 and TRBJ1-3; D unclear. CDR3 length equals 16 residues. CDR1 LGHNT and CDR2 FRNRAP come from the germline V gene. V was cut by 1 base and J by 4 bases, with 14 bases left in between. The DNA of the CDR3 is TGTGCTAGTGGTTTGGCCCACCCGGGGAGGGGAAACACCATATATTTT. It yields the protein CASGLAHPGRGNTIYF.

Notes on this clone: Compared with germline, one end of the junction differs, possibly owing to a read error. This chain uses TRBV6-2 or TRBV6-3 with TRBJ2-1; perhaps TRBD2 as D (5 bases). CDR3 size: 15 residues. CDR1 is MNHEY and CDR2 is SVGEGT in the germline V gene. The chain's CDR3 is CASSYSSGVYNKQFF. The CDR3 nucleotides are TGTGCCAGCAGTTACTCCAGCGGAGTTTACAATAAGCAGTTCTTC.

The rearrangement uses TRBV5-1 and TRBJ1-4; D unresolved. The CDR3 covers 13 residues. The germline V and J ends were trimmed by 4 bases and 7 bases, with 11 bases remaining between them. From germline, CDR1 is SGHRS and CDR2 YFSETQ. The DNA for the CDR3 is TGCGCCAGCAGCCCCAAGGCGGGTGAAAAACTGTTTTTT. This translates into CASSPKAGEKLFF.

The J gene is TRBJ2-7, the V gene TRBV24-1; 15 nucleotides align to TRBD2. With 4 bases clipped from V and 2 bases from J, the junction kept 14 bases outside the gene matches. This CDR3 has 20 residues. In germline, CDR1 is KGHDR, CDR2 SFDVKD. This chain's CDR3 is CATSDSPGTSGGLTTYEQYF. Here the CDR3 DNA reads TGTGCCACCAGTGACTCCCCGGGGACTAGCGGGGGGCTGACAACCTACGAGCAGTACTTC.

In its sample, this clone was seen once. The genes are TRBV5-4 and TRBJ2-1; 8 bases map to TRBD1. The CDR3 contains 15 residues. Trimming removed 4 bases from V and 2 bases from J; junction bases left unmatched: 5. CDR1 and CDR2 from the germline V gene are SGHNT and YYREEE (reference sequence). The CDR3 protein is CASSPDRGPYNEQFF. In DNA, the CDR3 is TGTGCCAGCAGCCCCGACAGGGGACCCTACAATGAGCAGTTCTTC.

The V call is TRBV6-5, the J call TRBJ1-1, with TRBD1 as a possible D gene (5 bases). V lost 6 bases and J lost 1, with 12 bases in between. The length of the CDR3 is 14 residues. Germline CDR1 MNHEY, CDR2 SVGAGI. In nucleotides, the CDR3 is TGTGCCAGCAGGCCAGTAGGACAGAACACTGAAGCTTTCTTT. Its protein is CASRPVGQNTEAFF.

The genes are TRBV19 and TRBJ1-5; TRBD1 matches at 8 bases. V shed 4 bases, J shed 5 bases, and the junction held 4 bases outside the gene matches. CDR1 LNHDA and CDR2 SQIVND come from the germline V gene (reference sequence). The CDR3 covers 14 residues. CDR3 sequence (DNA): TGTGCCAGTAGTAGGACAGGGCGAGATCAGCCCCAGCATTTT. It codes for CASSRTGRDQPQHF.

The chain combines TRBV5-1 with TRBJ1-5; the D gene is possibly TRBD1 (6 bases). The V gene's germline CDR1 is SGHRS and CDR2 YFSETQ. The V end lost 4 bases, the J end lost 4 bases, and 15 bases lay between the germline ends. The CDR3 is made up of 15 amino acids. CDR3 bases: TGCGCCAGCAGCCAAACAACAGGGTCGAATCAGCCCCAGCATTTT. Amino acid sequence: CASSQTTGSNQPQHF.

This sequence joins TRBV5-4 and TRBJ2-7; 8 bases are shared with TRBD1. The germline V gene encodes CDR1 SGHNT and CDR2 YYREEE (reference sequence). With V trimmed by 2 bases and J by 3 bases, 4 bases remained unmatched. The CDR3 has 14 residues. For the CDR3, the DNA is TGTGCCAGCAGCTTACAACAGGGGGACTACGAGCAGTACTTC. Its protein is CASSLQQGDYEQYF.

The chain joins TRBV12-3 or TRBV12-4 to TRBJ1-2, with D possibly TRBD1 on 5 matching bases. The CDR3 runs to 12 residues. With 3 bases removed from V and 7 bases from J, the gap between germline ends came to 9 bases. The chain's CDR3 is CASSFSGSGYTF. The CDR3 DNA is TGTGCCAGCAGTTTTTCAGGGTCTGGCTACACCTTC.

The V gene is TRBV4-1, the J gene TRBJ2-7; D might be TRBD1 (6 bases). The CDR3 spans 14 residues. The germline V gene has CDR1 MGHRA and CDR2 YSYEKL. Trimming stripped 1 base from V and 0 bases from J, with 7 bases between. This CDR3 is CASSQVQGSYEQYF. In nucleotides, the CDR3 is TGCGCCAGCAGCCAAGTACAGGGCTCCTACGAGCAGTACTTC.

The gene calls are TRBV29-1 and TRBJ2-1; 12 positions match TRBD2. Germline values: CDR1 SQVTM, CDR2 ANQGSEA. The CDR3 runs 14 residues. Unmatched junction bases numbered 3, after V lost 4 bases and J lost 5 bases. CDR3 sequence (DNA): TGCAGCGTTGTTTGGACTAGCGGGAACAATGAGCAGTTCTTC. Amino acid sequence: CSVVWTSGNNEQFF.

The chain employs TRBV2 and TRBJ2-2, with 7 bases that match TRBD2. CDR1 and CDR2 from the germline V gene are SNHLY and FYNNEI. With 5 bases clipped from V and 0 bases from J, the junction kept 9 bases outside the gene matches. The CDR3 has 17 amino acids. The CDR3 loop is CASSSSRSGPNTGELFF. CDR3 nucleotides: TGTGCCAGCAGTTCCTCTCGTAGCGGGCCGAACACCGGGGAGCTGTTTTTT.